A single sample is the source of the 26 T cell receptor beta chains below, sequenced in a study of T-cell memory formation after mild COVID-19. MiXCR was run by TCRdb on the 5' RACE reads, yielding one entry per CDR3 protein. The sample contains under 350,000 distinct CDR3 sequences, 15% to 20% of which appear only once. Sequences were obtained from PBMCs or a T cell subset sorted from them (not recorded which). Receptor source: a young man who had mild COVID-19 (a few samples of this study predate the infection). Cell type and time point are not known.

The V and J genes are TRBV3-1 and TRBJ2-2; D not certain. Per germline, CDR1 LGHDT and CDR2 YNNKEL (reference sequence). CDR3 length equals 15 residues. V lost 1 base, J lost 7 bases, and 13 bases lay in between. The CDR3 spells CASSQVTSVGGELFF. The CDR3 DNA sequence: TGTGCCAGCAGCCAAGTAACAAGCGTGGGCGGGGAGCTGTTTTTT. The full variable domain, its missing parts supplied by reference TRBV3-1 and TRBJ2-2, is DTAVSQTPKYLVTQMGNDKSIKCEQNLGHDTMYWYKQDSKKFLKIMFSYNNKELIINETVPNRFSPKSPDKAHLNLHINSLELGDSAVYFCASSQVTSVGGELFFGEGSRLTVL.

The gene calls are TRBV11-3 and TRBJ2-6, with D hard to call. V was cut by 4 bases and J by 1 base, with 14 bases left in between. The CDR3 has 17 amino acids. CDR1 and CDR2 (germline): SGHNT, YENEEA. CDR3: CASSSRPPLSGANVLTF. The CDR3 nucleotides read TGTGCCAGCAGCTCCAGACCTCCCCTATCTGGGGCCAACGTCCTGACTTTC. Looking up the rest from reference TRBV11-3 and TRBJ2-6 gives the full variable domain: EAGVVQSPRYKIIEKKQPVAFWCNPISGHNTLYWYLQNLGQGPELLIRYENEEAVDDSQLPKDRFSAERLKGVDSTLKIQPAELGDSAVYLCASSSRPPLSGANVLTFGAGSRLTVL.

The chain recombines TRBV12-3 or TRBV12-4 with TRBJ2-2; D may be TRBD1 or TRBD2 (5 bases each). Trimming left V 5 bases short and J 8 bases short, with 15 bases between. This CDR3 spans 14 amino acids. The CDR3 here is CASSDRGPRGELFF. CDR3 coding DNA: TGTGCCAGCAGTGACCGGGGCCCTCGGGGGGAGCTGTTTTTT.

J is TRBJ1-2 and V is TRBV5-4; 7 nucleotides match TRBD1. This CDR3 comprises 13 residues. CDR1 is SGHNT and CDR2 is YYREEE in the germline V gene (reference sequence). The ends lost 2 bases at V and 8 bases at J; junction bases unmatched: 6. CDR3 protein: CASSFGTDLGYTF. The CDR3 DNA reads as TGTGCCAGCAGCTTTGGGACAGATCTGGGCTACACCTTC.

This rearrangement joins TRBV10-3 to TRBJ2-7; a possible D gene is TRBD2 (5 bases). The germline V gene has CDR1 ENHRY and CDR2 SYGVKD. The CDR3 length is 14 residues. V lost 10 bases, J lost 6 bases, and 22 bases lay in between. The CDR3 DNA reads TGTGCCAGCACCCGAGGGTCGGGGTGGGCCGAGCAGTACTTC. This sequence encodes CASTRGSGWAEQYF.

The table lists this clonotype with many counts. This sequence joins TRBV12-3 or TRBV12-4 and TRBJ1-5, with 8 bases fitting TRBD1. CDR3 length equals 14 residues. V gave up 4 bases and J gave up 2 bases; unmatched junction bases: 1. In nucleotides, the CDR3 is TGTGCCAGCAGTTCGGGACAGGGCAATCAGCCCCAGCATTTT. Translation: CASSSGQGNQPQHF.

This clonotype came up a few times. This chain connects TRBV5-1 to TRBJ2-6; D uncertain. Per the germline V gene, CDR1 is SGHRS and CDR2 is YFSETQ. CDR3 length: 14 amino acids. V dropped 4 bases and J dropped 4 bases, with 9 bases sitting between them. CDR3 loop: CASSTEQGANVLTF. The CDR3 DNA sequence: TGCGCCAGCAGCACCGAGCAGGGGGCCAACGTCCTGACTTTC. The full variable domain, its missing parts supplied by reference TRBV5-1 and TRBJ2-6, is KAGVTQTPRYLIKTRGQQVTLSCSPISGHRSVSWYQQTPGQGLQFLFEYFSETQRNKGNFPGRFSGRQFSNSRSEMNVSTLELGDSALYLCASSTEQGANVLTFGAGSRLTVL.

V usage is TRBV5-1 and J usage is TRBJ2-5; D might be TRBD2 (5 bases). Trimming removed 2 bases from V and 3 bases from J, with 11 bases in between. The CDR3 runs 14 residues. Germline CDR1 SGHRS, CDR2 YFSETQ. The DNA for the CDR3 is TGCGCCAGCAGCTTTAGCGAATGGAAAGAGACCCAGTACTTC. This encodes CASSFSEWKETQYF.

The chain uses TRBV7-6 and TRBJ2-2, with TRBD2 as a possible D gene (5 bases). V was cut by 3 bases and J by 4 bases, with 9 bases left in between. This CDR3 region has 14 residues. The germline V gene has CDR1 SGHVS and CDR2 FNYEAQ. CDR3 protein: CASSFNEGTGELFF. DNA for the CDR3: TGTGCCAGCAGCTTTAACGAGGGCACCGGGGAGCTGTTTTTT.

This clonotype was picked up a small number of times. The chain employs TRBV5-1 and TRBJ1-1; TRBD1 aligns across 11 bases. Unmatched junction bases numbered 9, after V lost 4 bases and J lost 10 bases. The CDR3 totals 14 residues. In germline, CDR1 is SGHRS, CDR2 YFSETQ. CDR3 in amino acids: CASSVTGTGGVAFF. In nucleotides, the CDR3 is TGCGCCAGCAGCGTCACCGGGACAGGGGGGGTAGCTTTCTTT.

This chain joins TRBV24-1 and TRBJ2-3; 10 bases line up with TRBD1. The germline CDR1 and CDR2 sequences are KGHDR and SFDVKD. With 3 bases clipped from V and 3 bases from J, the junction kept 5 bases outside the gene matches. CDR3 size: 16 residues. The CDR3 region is CATSDRTGGGTDTQYF. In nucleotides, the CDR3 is TGTGCCACCAGTGATAGGACAGGGGGTGGGACAGATACGCAGTATTTT.

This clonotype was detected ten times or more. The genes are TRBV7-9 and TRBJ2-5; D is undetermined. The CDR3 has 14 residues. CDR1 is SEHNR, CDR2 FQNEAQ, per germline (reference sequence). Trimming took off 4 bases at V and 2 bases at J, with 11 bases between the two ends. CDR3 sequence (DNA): TGTGCCAGCAGCTACTGGGCTTTACAAGAGACCCAGTACTTC. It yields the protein CASSYWALQETQYF. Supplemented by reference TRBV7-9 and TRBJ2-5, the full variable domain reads DTGVSQNPRHKITKRGQNVTFRCDPISEHNRLYWYRQTLGQGPEFLTYFQNEAQLEKSRLLSDRFSAERPKGSFSTLEIQRTEQGDSAMYLCASSYWALQETQYFGPGTRLLVL.

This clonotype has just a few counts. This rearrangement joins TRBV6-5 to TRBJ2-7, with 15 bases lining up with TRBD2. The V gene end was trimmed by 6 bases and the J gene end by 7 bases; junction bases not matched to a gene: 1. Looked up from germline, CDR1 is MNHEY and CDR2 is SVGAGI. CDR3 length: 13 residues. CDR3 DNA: TGTGCCAGCAGAGGGACTAGCGGGGGGGAGCAGTACTTC. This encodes CASRGTSGGEQYF.

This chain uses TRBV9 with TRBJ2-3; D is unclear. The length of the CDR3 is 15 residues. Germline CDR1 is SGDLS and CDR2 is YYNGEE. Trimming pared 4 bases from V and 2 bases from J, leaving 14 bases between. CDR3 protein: CASSRDGSTTDTQYF. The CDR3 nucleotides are TGTGCCAGCAGCCGTGACGGCAGTACCACAGATACGCAGTATTTT. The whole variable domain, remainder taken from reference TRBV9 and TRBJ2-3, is DSGVTQTPKHLITATGQRVTLRCSPRSGDLSVYWYQQSLDQGLQFLIQYYNGEERAKGNILERFSAQQFPDLHSELNLSSLELGDSALYFCASSRDGSTTDTQYFGPGTRLTVL.

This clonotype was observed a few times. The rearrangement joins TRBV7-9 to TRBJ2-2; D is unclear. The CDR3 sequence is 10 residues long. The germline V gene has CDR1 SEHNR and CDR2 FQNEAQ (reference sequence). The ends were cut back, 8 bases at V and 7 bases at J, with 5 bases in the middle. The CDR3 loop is CASRLGELFF. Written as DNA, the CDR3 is TGTGCCAGCCGCCTCGGGGAGCTGTTTTTT.

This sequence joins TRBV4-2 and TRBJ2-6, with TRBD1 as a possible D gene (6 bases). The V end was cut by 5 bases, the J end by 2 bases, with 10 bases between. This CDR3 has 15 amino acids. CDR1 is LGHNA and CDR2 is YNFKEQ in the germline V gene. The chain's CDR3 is CASSFRGPGANVLTF. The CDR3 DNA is TGTGCCAGCAGCTTCAGGGGTCCTGGGGCCAACGTCCTGACTTTC.

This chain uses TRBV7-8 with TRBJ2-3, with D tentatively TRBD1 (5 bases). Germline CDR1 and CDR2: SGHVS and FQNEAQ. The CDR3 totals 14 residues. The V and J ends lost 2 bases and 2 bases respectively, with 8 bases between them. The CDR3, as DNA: TGTGCCAGCAGCTTACGACAGTACACAGATACGCAGTATTTT. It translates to CASSLRQYTDTQYF. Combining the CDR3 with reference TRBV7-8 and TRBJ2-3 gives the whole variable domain GAGVSQSPRYKVAKRGQDVALRCDPISGHVSLFWYQQALGQGPEFLTYFQNEAQLDKSGLPSDRFFAERPEGSVSTLKIQRTQQEDSAVYLCASSLRQYTDTQYFGPGTRLTVL.

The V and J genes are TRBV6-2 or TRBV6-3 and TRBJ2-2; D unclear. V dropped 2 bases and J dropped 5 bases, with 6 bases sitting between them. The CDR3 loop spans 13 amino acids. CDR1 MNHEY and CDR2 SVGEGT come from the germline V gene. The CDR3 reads CASSYRETGELFF. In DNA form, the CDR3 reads TGTGCCAGCAGTTACCGTGAGACCGGGGAGCTGTTTTTT.

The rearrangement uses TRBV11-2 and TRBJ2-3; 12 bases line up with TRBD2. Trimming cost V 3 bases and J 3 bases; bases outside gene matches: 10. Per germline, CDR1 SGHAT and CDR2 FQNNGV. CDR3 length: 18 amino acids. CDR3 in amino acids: CASSFYPPTSGGTDTQYF. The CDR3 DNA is TGTGCCAGCAGCTTTTACCCTCCGACTAGCGGGGGTACAGATACGCAGTATTTT.

This chain's CDR3 is CASGRGGGRTEAFF. CDR3 bases: TGTGCCAGCGGGCGAGGTGGGGGTAGGACTGAAGCTTTCTTT. V is TRBV27 and J is TRBJ1-1, with D perhaps TRBD1 (5 bases). V was cut by 8 bases and J by 5 bases, with 18 bases left in between. CDR1 MNHEY and CDR2 SMNVEV come from the germline V gene (reference sequence). The CDR3 is 14 amino acids.

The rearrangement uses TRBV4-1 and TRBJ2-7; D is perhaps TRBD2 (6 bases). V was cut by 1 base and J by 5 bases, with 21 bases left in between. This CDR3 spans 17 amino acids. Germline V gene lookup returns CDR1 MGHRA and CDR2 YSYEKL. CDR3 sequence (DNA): TGCGCCAGCAGCCAAGGTGTTGAAGGTTCGGGGGATAACGAGCAGTACTTC. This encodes CASSQGVEGSGDNEQYF.

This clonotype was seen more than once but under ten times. This CDR3 reads CASSQDPLAILGDEQFF. The CDR3 nucleotides read TGTGCCAGCAGCCAAGATCCCCTTGCCATTTTGGGGGATGAGCAGTTCTTC. This chain joins TRBV4-2 and TRBJ2-1; perhaps D is TRBD1 or TRBD2 (5 bases each). V was clipped by 0 bases and J by 8 bases, with 20 bases between them. This CDR3 spans 17 amino acids. Looked up from germline, CDR1 is LGHNA and CDR2 is YNFKEQ.

CDR3 nucleotides: TGTGCCATCAGACCGACAGGGAGCTCCTACAATGAGCAGTTCTTC. This sequence encodes CAIRPTGSSYNEQFF. The chain links TRBV10-3 to TRBJ2-1; TRBD1 agrees at 7 bases. The CDR3 spans 15 residues. Germline V CDR1 and CDR2: ENHRY, SYGVKD. The V and J ends lost 6 bases and 0 bases, in that order; junction bases with no gene match: 5.

The CDR3 region is CASRSLVSGRANYGYTF. In DNA form, the CDR3 reads TGTGCCAGCAGAAGTTTAGTATCTGGCAGAGCTAACTATGGCTACACCTTC. V and J are TRBV12-3 or TRBV12-4 and TRBJ1-2; no firm D call. This CDR3 has 17 residues. V lost 6 bases, J lost 0 bases, and 20 bases lay in between.

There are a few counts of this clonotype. The CDR3 DNA reads as TGTGCCAGCAGCCGTACAGGTGGGGCGGATAATTCACCCCTCCACTTT. Residues: CASSRTGGADNSPLHF. The V call is TRBV12-3 or TRBV12-4, the J call TRBJ1-6; tentatively, D is TRBD1 (5 bases). The CDR3 consists of 16 residues. V lost 6 bases, J lost 5 bases, and 17 bases lay in between.

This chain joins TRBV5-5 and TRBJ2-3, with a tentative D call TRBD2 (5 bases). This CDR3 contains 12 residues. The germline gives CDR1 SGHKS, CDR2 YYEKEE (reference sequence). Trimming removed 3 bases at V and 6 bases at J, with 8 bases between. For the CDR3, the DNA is TGTGCCAGCAGCTCCGAGGGTGATACGCAGTATTTT. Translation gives CASSSEGDTQYF.